This T cell receptor (beta chain) was profiled in a study of blood T cells in healthy people across ages. After removal of 4 bases from V and 3 bases from J, the junction contained 4 bases not matched to a gene. CDR1 is LGHDT, CDR2 YNNKEL, per germline (reference sequence). This CDR3 region has 14 residues. This clonotype occurred a few times. It was with a sample-barcoded 5' primer and a J-beta primer mix that a second PCR of about 6 to 11 cycles was run. Tagging of each cDNA molecule was performed by a template-switch adaptor with 12 random nucleotides. TCRdb ran MiXCR on the 5' RACE reads and lists one entry per CDR3 protein. The data show 600,000 to 650,000 distinct CDR3 sequences, with approximately 59% seen just once and about two fifths held by the top ten.

The sample comprised blood. This chain uses TRBV3-1 with TRBJ1-2, with TRBD1 matching 8 bases. The sequence derives from a man between 60 and 70 years old in good health. Written as DNA, the CDR3 is TGTGCCAGCAGCCCAAAGGGACAGGACTATGGCTACACCTTC. Its translation: CASSPKGQDYGYTF.